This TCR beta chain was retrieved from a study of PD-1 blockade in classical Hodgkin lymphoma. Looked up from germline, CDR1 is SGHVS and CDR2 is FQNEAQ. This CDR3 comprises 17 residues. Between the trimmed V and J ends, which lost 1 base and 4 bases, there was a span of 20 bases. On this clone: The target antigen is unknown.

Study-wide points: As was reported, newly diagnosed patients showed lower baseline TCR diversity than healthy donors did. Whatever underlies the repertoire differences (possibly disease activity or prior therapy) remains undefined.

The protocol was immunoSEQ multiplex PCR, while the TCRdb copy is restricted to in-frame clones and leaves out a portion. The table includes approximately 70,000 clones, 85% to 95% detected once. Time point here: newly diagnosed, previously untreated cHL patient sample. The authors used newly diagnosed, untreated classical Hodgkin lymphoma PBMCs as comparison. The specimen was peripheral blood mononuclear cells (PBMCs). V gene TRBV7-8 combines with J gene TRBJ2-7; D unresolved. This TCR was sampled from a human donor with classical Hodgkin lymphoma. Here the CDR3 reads CASSLVYGPFDSYEQYF. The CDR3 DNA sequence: TGTGCCAGCAGCTTAGTTTATGGCCCATTTGATTCTTACGAGCAGTACTTC.